What follows are 5 T cell receptor beta chains derived from one specimen sequenced in a study of OX40 agonist ivuxolimab in advanced cancers. The assay was immunoSEQ multiplex PCR, and TCRdb's table has in-frame clones only and misses some. The sample lists some 70,000 clones; around nine tenths were seen once. Sample: CD4+ or CD8+ T cells sorted from blood, taken in a trial of the OX40 agonist ivuxolimab. Source of these receptors: an adult with an advanced solid tumor such as melanoma, head and neck, liver or kidney cancer.

This clone was observed a handful of times. J is TRBJ1-1 and V is TRBV9, with D possibly being TRBD1 (5 bases). The germline gives CDR1 SGDLS, CDR2 YYNGEE. The V end lost 3 bases, the J end lost 7 bases, and 13 bases lay between the germline ends. The CDR3 totals 13 residues. The CDR3 DNA follows: TGTGCCAGCAGCGCCAGGGAGGCAAATGAAGCTTTCTTT. Protein product: CASSAREANEAFF. The whole variable domain, remainder taken from reference TRBV9 and TRBJ1-1, is DSGVTQTPKHLITATGQRVTLRCSPRSGDLSVYWYQQSLDQGLQFLIQYYNGEERAKGNILERFSAQQFPDLHSELNLSSLELGDSALYFCASSAREANEAFFGQGTRLTVV.

This clone was seen a single time. This chain links TRBV7-7 with TRBJ2-5; TRBD1 matches at 9 bases. The germline CDR1 and CDR2 sequences are SSHAT and FNYEAQ (reference sequence). The V gene end was trimmed by 5 bases and the J gene end by 1 base; junction bases not matched to a gene: 2. The CDR3 contains 14 residues. In DNA, the CDR3 is TGTGCCAGCAGCGCGACAGGGGGCCAAGAGACCCAGTACTTC. Residues: CASSATGGQETQYF.

The rearrangement joins TRBV19 to TRBJ1-5; D might be TRBD1 (5 bases). The CDR3 contains 15 residues. V dropped 4 bases and J dropped 4 bases, with 14 bases sitting between them. CDR1 is LNHDA and CDR2 is SQIVND in the germline V gene (reference sequence). The CDR3 DNA reads as TGTGCCAGTAGTAGGTCCGGGACGGGGAATCAGCCCCAGCATTTT. Translating gives CASSRSGTGNQPQHF.

The rearrangement uses TRBV6-1 and TRBJ2-5; D is perhaps TRBD1 or TRBD2 (5 bases each). Trimming removed 4 bases at V and 2 bases at J, with 8 bases between. The CDR3 runs to 13 residues. Germline CDR1 MNHNS, CDR2 SASEGT. CDR3 residues: CASSVGPQETQYF. CDR3 nucleotides: TGTGCCAGCAGTGTGGGACCGCAAGAGACCCAGTACTTC.

This sequence joins TRBV10-3 and TRBJ2-7; 8 bases map to TRBD1. The length of the CDR3 is 14 residues. Germline CDR1 is ENHRY and CDR2 is SYGVKD. The trim removed 6 bases at V and 0 bases at J, leaving 4 bases unmatched. The CDR3 nucleotides read TGTGCCATCAGCCGGGACAGGAGCTCCTACGAGCAGTACTTC. It yields the protein CAISRDRSSYEQYF.